The present T cell receptor (beta chain) was sequenced within a study of blood T cell repertoires in COVID-19. The assay was immunoSEQ multiplex PCR, and TCRdb's table has in-frame clones only and misses some. The repertoire holds 250,000 to 350,000 clones, with about four fifths as singletons. The CDR3 extends over 15 amino acids. The V and J ends lost 6 bases and 8 bases, in that order; junction bases with no gene match: 10. In germline, CDR1 is SGHDT, CDR2 YYEEEE. Input material: peripheral blood. The sequence was collected from a human donor with COVID-19, enrolled during active disease. The donor label of this sample is uncertain. This sequence joins TRBV5-6 and TRBJ2-1; 11 positions agree with TRBD1. CDR3 amino acids: CASTSVRTGGDEQFF. The CDR3 nucleotides are TGTGCCAGCACCTCGGTCAGGACAGGGGGCGATGAGCAGTTCTTC.